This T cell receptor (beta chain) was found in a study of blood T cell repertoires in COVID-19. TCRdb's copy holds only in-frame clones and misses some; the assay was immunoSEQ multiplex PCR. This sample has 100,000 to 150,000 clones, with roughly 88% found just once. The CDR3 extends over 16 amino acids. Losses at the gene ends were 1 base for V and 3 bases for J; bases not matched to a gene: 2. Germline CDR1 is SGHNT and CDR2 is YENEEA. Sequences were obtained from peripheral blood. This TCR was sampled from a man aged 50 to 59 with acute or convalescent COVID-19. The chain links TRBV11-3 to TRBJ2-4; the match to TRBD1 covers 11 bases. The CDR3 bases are TGTGCCAGCAGCTTAGGGGACAGGGGGAGCAAAAACATTCAGTACTTC. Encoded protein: CASSLGDRGSKNIQYF.